This T cell receptor beta chain appears in the sequencing data of a study of shared clonotypes between healthy human individuals. Whole-study findings and limits: Sample collection involved blood only; tissue repertoires are likely different. Despite large depth, rarefaction showed incomplete sorted-subset sequencing. Clonotypes shared by all four donors outscored non-shared clonotypes in generation probability.

Terminally differentiated effector memory CD45RA+ cells were excluded from the naive CD8 cells, which were CD45RO-negative and positively selected for CCR7. Donors included only healthy HIV-negative adults lacking recent acute infections or vaccinations. The data were produced by immunoSEQ multiplex PCR, yet TCRdb's version contains in-frame clones alone and is incomplete. The sample consists of millions of clones, about 92% of them appearing once. V shed 7 bases, J shed 7 bases, and the junction held 11 bases outside the gene matches. The CDR3 runs 13 residues. Germline lookup yields CDR1 SQVTM and CDR2 ANQGSEA. As to this clone: Its antigen is unidentified.

Sequencing was performed on naive CD8+ T cells from PBMCs. The TCR sequence derives from a man between 18 and 29 years old in good health. Some clones in this sample may be carry-over from other donors' samples. V is TRBV29-1 and J is TRBJ2-5, with 8 bases matching TRBD1. The CDR3 is CSAPDRGTGTQYF. The CDR3 DNA is TGCAGCGCCCCAGACAGGGGCACGGGGACCCAGTACTTC.